Presented here are 2 T cell receptor beta chains from one specimen sequenced in a study of control samples from healthy donors and cancer patients. The method was immunoSEQ multiplex PCR; TCRdb's version includes in-frame clones alone and lacks a portion of them. The sample has under 200,000 clones, 91% seen once. The specimen sequenced was blood. These receptor sequences come from a woman aged 30 to 39 in good health.

The chain uses TRBV28 and TRBJ1-2; no firm D call. Germline assignment: CDR1 MDHEN and CDR2 SYDVKM. With 0 bases removed from V and 0 bases from J, the gap between germline ends came to 8 bases. This CDR3 is 15 amino acids long. The CDR3 DNA reads TGTGCCAGCAGTTTATGGGCAGGTTCTAACTATGGCTACACCTTC. Translating gives CASSLWAGSNYGYTF.

This chain connects TRBV6-2 or TRBV6-3 to TRBJ1-5; 7 nucleotides match TRBD1. The V and J ends lost 2 bases and 4 bases, in that order; junction bases with no gene match: 2. Germline CDR1 reads MNHEY; CDR2 reads SVGEGT. This CDR3 has 14 amino acids. Written as DNA, the CDR3 is TGTGCCAGCAGTTACGGGACAGTTAATCAGCCCCAGCATTTT. Residues: CASSYGTVNQPQHF.